This TCR beta chain was sequenced in a study of regulatory dendritic cells for organ transplantation. The germline V and J ends were trimmed by 3 bases and 5 bases, with 11 bases remaining between them. The CDR3 is 13 residues long. Germline lookup yields CDR1 SGDLS and CDR2 YYNGEE. Naive CD45RA+ and memory CD45RO+ CD4+ or CD8+ T cells were FACS-sorted. Sequenced by immunoSEQ multiplex PCR; TCRdb stores in-frame clones only, minus some. The sample has about 38,000 clones, about 90% seen once. This receptor was obtained from a human donor in good health. Sequencing was done on a sample of naive CD8+ T cells from blood. The subset is: CD45RA+ naive T cells. The V call is TRBV9, the J call TRBJ2-5; a weak D match, TRBD2 (5 bases). The CDR3 spells CASSAGVMETQYF. The CDR3 coding sequence is TGTGCCAGCAGCGCCGGGGTGATGGAGACCCAGTACTTC.